The TCR beta chain described here comes from a study of graft-versus-host responses after intestinal transplantation. Study background: Each recipient received anti-thymocyte globulin induction, then tacrolimus and steroids for roughly 3 years. Study-level results: Allografts of one patient group, those with graft-donor T cell macrochimerism, had high graft-versus-host to host-versus-graft clonal ratios. Some GvH clones were seen earlier in gut or blood, suggesting intestinal origin.

After transplant, marrow was aspirated from the posterior iliac crest or elsewhere. Sequencing used immunoSEQ multiplex PCR; TCRdb keeps in-frame clones, though not all of them. The sample includes some 14,000 clones, more than 70% of them seen just once. Trimming took off 0 bases at V and 8 bases at J, with 14 bases between the two ends. The CDR3 has 14 amino acids. Germline CDR1 is SGHRS and CDR2 is YFSETQ. A note on this clone: Its antigen is unknown.

The sequences come from bone marrow, collected more than 120 days after intestinal transplantation. The origin of this receptor is a human patient who received an intestinal transplant, so some T cells may come from the graft donor. The chain uses TRBV5-1 and TRBJ1-1; D is ambiguous. DNA for the CDR3: TGCGCCAGCAGCTTGGCCGGCACTTCCAACGAAGCTTTCTTT. It translates to CASSLAGTSNEAFF.